This record looks at one TCR beta chain sequence and its context. The sample comes from a study of blood T cell repertoires in COVID-19. Overall study context: Sites across the United States, Italy and Spain contributed samples from acute and convalescent COVID-19.

V gave up 5 bases and J gave up 8 bases, with 15 bases separating them. From germline, CDR1 is LGHDT and CDR2 YNNKEL (reference sequence). CDR3 size: 13 residues. Source study methods: Reference gene primer amplification gave nucleated cell count estimates. The repertoire was sequenced with immunoSEQ multiplex PCR; TCRdb's copy has only in-frame clones and lacks some. That table is the source of V, J and clone size, and D and trimming were worked out from the DNA. The profile shows 150,000 to 200,000 clones, 65% to 85% of them singletons. The specimen was peripheral blood. The receptor's source is a man aged 55 to 69 with active or convalescent COVID-19. The chain is built from TRBV3-1 (or the pseudogene TRBV3-2) and TRBJ1-2, with a possible D match to TRBD1 (5 bases). CDR3 amino acids: CASSESGGEGYTF. DNA for the CDR3: TGTGCCAGCAGCGAAAGCGGGGGGGAAGGCTACACCTTC.